These 25 T cell receptor beta chains were sequenced from one sample in a study of blood T cell repertoires in COVID-19. Sequenced by immunoSEQ multiplex PCR; TCRdb stores in-frame clones only, minus some. The sample consists of about 150,000 clones, approximately 87% of them appearing once. The source material was peripheral blood. These receptors were obtained from a man older than 75 with acute or convalescent COVID-19.

This clone showed up just once. The chain combines TRBV1 with TRBJ2-1; TRBD2 reflects the table's D call only, with no check against the DNA. TRBV1 is a listed pseudogene. The CDR3 length is 22 residues. DNA for the CDR3: TGCACCAGCAGCCAACCCCCGTTTTTAGCGGGAGGAACCCACCTGTCCTACAATGAGCAGTTCTTC. Translating it yields CTSSQPPFLAGGTHLSYNEQFF.

This rearrangement joins TRBV5-6 to TRBJ2-5, with 11 bases identical to TRBD2. The CDR3 length is 19 residues. The germline V gene has CDR1 SGHDT and CDR2 YYEEEE. V gave up 4 bases and J gave up 0 bases; unmatched junction bases: 14. Here the CDR3 reads CASSAFYTSGSKYQETQYF. In DNA, the CDR3 is TGTGCCAGCAGCGCTTTTTATACTAGCGGGAGCAAGTACCAAGAGACCCAGTACTTC.

A few counts support this clone. The chain couples TRBV28 to TRBJ2-6; no reliable D call. Trimming stripped 8 bases from V and 0 bases from J, with 5 bases between. The CDR3 consists of 13 residues. CDR1 and CDR2 (germline): MDHEN, SYDVKM. The DNA of the CDR3 is TGTGCCAGCCTAGACTCTGGGGCCAACGTCCTGACTTTC. Protein: CASLDSGANVLTF.

The J gene is TRBJ2-7, the V gene TRBV11-2; D possibly corresponds to TRBD2 (6 bases). CDR3 length: 16 amino acids. From germline, CDR1 is SGHAT and CDR2 FQNNGV. V was shortened by 0 bases and J by 3 bases, with 15 bases between the two germline ends. CDR3: CASSLDRGGLLYEQYF. Written as DNA, the CDR3 is TGTGCCAGCAGCTTAGATCGGGGAGGCCTCCTCTACGAGCAGTACTTC.

The chain recombines TRBV27 with TRBJ1-6, with a tentative D call TRBD1 (5 bases). Germline assignment: CDR1 MNHEY and CDR2 SMNVEV (reference sequence). V was cut by 4 bases and J by 9 bases, with 13 bases left in between. The CDR3 runs 14 residues. The CDR3 loop reads CASSWVGGGSPLHF. The CDR3 DNA reads as TGTGCCAGCAGTTGGGTCGGGGGGGGTTCACCCCTCCACTTT.

The rearrangement joins TRBV5-1 to TRBJ2-7; tentatively, D is TRBD2 (6 bases). Germline V gives CDR1 SGHRS, CDR2 YFSETQ. V lost 0 bases to trimming and J lost 5 bases, with 15 bases between them. CDR3 size: 15 residues. CDR3 DNA: TGCGCCAGCAGCTTGGGAGCGGGTCTCCGAAACGAGCAGTACTTC. Translating it yields CASSLGAGLRNEQYF.

The V gene is TRBV5-4, the J gene TRBJ2-1; D unclear. Germline V gene data show CDR1 as SGHNT and CDR2 as YYREEE (reference sequence). With 1 base removed from V and 3 bases from J, the gap between germline ends came to 8 bases. The CDR3 sequence is 14 residues long. CDR3 in amino acids: CASSLSGFYNEQFF. CDR3 nucleotide sequence: TGTGCCAGCAGCTTGTCCGGGTTCTACAATGAGCAGTTCTTC.

This chain joins TRBV7-9 and TRBJ2-3; 8 nucleotides match TRBD1. The CDR3 is made up of 15 amino acids. Trimming took 8 bases from V and 4 from J; bases not matched to a gene: 11. CDR1 and CDR2 (germline): SEHNR, FQNEAQ (reference sequence). CDR3 loop: CASFHTGGMADTQYF. The CDR3 DNA sequence: TGTGCCAGCTTCCACACAGGGGGTATGGCAGATACGCAGTATTTT.

The CDR3 loop reads CATSTRTGPQETQYF. The CDR3 DNA sequence: TGTGCCACCAGCACAAGGACAGGGCCGCAAGAGACCCAGTACTTC. The J gene is TRBJ2-5, the V gene TRBV15; 8 bases map to TRBD1. Trimming cost V 4 bases and J 2 bases; bases outside gene matches: 6. The CDR3 extends over 15 amino acids. The germline V gene has CDR1 LNHNV and CDR2 YYDKDF (reference sequence). Based on the CDR3 plus reference TRBV15 and TRBJ2-5, the full variable domain is DAMVIQNPRYQVTQFGKPVTLSCSQTLNHNVMYWYQQKSSQAPKLLFHYYDKDFNNEADTPDNFQSRRPNTSFCFLDIRSPGLGDTAMYLCATSTRTGPQETQYFGPGTRLLVL.

The chain links TRBV6-6 to TRBJ2-1; TRBD1 matches 8 bases. Germline values: CDR1 MNHNY, CDR2 SVGAGI (reference sequence). V dropped 2 bases and J dropped 3; count of bases not matched to a gene: 3. The CDR3 consists of 15 residues. The CDR3 sequence is CASSYPGTGYNEQFF. CDR3 bases: TGTGCCAGCAGTTACCCGGGGACAGGCTACAATGAGCAGTTCTTC.

This chain connects TRBV28 to TRBJ1-3; D remains ambiguous. Germline V gives CDR1 MDHEN, CDR2 SYDVKM. The germline V and J ends were trimmed by 2 bases and 1 base, with 9 bases remaining between them. This CDR3 spans 15 amino acids. The CDR3: CASSLTTVSGNTIYF. The CDR3 DNA is TGTGCCAGCAGTTTAACCACAGTATCTGGAAACACCATATATTTT. The full variable domain, rest sourced from reference TRBV28 and TRBJ1-3, is DVKVTQSSRYLVKRTGEKVFLECVQDMDHENMFWYRQDPGLGLRLIYFSYDVKMKEKGDIPEGYSVSREKKERFSLILESASTNQTSMYLCASSLTTVSGNTIYFGEGSWLTVV.

This chain links TRBV18 with TRBJ2-5; 7 bases line up with TRBD1. The germline V gene has CDR1 KGHSH and CDR2 LQKENI. The V and J ends lost 2 bases and 2 bases, in that order; junction bases with no gene match: 2. This CDR3 region has 14 residues. The CDR3 DNA follows: TGTGCCAGCTCACCAGGGACAGTACAAGAGACCCAGTACTTC. Residues: CASSPGTVQETQYF.

The rearrangement uses TRBV4-2 and TRBJ2-2, with D tentatively TRBD1 (7 bases). In germline, CDR1 is LGHNA, CDR2 YNFKEQ. Trimming cost V 4 bases and J 2 bases, with 17 bases left between them. This CDR3 region has 17 residues. In DNA, the CDR3 is TGTGCCAGCAGCCGACTAGGGACAGCTTTTAACACCGGGGAGCTGTTTTTT. Protein: CASSRLGTAFNTGELFF.

The rearrangement links TRBV6-5 to TRBJ1-2, with 7 bases matching TRBD1. V was clipped by 6 bases and J by 7 bases; unmatched bases: 8. CDR1 is MNHEY, CDR2 SVGAGI, per germline. The CDR3 loop spans 13 amino acids. DNA for the CDR3: TGTGCCAGCAGGACAACAGGGGTCAGTGGCTACACCTTC. This translates into CASRTTGVSGYTF.

The rearrangement links TRBV30 to TRBJ2-5, with D possibly matching TRBD1 (5 bases). The CDR3 length is 14 residues. Trimming cost V 7 bases and J 5 bases, with 20 bases left between them. Germline V lookup: CDR1 GTSNPN, CDR2 SVGIG (reference sequence). CDR3 region: CASSGAGLWETQYF. The CDR3 nucleotides read TGTGCCTCTAGTGGGGCAGGGTTGTGGGAGACCCAGTACTTC.

V gene TRBV10-1 combines with J gene TRBJ2-5; 7 positions agree with TRBD1. V was clipped by 5 bases and J by 7 bases; unmatched bases: 7. This CDR3 has 13 amino acids. The germline V gene encodes CDR1 WNHNN and CDR2 SYGVQD (reference sequence). The CDR3 here is CASSRTGGGTQYF. Here the CDR3 DNA reads TGCGCCAGCAGTAGGACAGGTGGCGGGACCCAGTACTTC.

This chain links TRBV18 with TRBJ2-7, with a tentative D call TRBD1 (5 bases). In germline, CDR1 is KGHSH, CDR2 LQKENI. There are 16 residues in the CDR3. Trimming pared 3 bases from V and 7 bases from J, leaving 22 bases between. For the CDR3, the DNA is TGTGCCAGCTCACCCACCCTAGGGGCGACACCGAGGGAGCAGTACTTC. Translating it yields CASSPTLGATPREQYF.

The chain recombines TRBV7-2 with TRBJ2-1; D remains ambiguous. Between the trimmed V and J ends, which lost 0 bases and 4 bases, there was a span of 4 bases. CDR1 SGHTA and CDR2 FQGNSA come from the germline V gene. There are 13 residues in the CDR3. CDR3 DNA: TGTGCCAGCAGCTTAGCGAGGTACAATGAGCAGTTCTTC. Its translation: CASSLARYNEQFF.

The genes are TRBV23-1 and TRBJ1-5, with unresolved D. TRBV23-1 is known as an ORF, though its function is uncertain. The V gene lost 0 bases and the J gene lost 0 bases, with 12 bases spanning the gap. The CDR3 is 17 amino acids. The CDR3 loop is CASSQSNSPYSNQPQHF. CDR3 sequence (DNA): TGCGCCAGCAGTCAATCTAACAGCCCTTATAGCAATCAGCCCCAGCATTTT.

The gene calls are TRBV5-6 and TRBJ1-2, with TRBD1 matching 7 bases. This CDR3 contains 16 residues. Germline-derived CDR1 and CDR2 are SGHDT and YYEEEE. The V gene end was trimmed by 1 base and the J gene end by 7 bases; junction bases not matched to a gene: 13. CDR3: CASSLSNWQGGSGYTF. Written as DNA, the CDR3 is TGTGCCAGCAGCTTGTCAAATTGGCAGGGGGGATCTGGCTACACCTTC.

This sequence joins TRBV5-4 and TRBJ1-2; tentative D call: TRBD1 (5 bases). This CDR3 region has 13 residues. V lost 3 bases to trimming and J lost 5 bases, with 11 bases between them. Germline V CDR1 and CDR2: SGHNT, YYREEE (reference sequence). The CDR3 nucleotides read TGTGCCAGCAGCTCGTCAGGGTGGTATGGCTACACCTTC. This codes for CASSSSGWYGYTF.

The chain recombines TRBV29-1 with TRBJ1-1, with D tentatively TRBD1 (5 bases). Trimming removed 3 bases at V and 4 bases at J, with 12 bases between. CDR1 is SQVTM and CDR2 is ANQGSEA in the germline V gene. The CDR3 is 13 amino acids. CDR3 in DNA: TGCAGCGTTGAGGAGGGTAGGGGCACTGAAGCTTTCTTT. Amino acid sequence: CSVEEGRGTEAFF.

The rearrangement links TRBV5-4 to TRBJ1-6; no clear D. Per germline, CDR1 SGHNT and CDR2 YYREEE (reference sequence). CDR3 length equals 12 residues. The V and J ends lost 4 bases and 7 bases respectively, with 6 bases between them. The CDR3 loop reads CASSLTNSPLHF. The CDR3 nucleotides are TGTGCCAGCAGCCTGACAAATTCACCCCTCCACTTT.

V and J are TRBV2 and TRBJ2-1; possibly TRBD2 for D (6 bases). The CDR3 contains 15 residues. V dropped 0 bases and J dropped 5 bases, with 11 bases sitting between them. The germline V gene encodes CDR1 SNHLY and CDR2 FYNNEI. The CDR3 nucleotides read TGTGCCAGCAGTGAAGCGCTTCCGGGAGACAATGAGCAGTTCTTC. The encoded protein is CASSEALPGDNEQFF. Variable domain in full (rest from reference TRBV2 and TRBJ2-1): EPEVTQTPSHQVTQMGQEVILRCVPISNHLYFYWYRQILGQKVEFLVSFYNNEISEKSEIFDDQFSVERPDGSNFTLKIRSTKLEDSAMYFCASSEALPGDNEQFFGPGTRLTVL.

This clone was counted once. The chain carries TRBV7-9 and TRBJ2-1; the match to TRBD2 covers 12 bases. J gave up 8 bases and V 4 bases, and 6 bases lay outside the gene matches. CDR1 is SEHNR and CDR2 is FQNEAQ in the germline V gene (reference sequence). This CDR3 has 15 amino acids. In DNA, the CDR3 is TGTGCCAGCAGCTCAAGACTAGCGGGAGTCCATGAGCAGTTCTTC. Encoded protein: CASSSRLAGVHEQFF. Together with reference TRBV7-9 and TRBJ2-1, the CDR3 gives the full variable domain: DTGVSQNPRHKITKRGQNVTFRCDPISEHNRLYWYRQTLGQGPEFLTYFQNEAQLEKSRLLSDRFSAERPKGSFSTLEIQRTEQGDSAMYLCASSSRLAGVHEQFFGPGTRLTVL.